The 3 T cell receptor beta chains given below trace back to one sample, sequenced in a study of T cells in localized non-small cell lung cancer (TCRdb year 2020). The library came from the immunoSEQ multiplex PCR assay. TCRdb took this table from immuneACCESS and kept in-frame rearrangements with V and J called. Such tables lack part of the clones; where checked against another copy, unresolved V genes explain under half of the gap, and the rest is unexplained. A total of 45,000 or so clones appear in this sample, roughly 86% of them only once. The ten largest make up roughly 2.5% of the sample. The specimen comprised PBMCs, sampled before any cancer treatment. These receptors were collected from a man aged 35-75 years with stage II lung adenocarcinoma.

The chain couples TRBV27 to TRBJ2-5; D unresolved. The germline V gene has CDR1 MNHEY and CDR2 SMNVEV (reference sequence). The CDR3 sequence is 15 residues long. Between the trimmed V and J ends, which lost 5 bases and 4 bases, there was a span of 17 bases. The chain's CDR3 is CASSPTLLGIETQYF. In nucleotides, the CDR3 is TGTGCCAGCAGTCCGACCTTACTCGGAATAGAGACCCAGTACTTC.

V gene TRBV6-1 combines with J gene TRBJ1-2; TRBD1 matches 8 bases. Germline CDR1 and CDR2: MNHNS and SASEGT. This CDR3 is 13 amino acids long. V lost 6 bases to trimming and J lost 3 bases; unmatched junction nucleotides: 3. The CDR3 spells CASRIQGDYGYTF. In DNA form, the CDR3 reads TGTGCCAGCAGGATACAGGGGGACTATGGCTACACCTTC.

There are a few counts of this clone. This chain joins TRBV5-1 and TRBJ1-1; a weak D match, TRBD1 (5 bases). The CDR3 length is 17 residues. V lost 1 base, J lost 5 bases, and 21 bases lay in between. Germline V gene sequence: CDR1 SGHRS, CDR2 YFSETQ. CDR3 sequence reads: CASSLSGQGSWGTEAFF. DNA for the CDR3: TGCGCCAGCAGCTTGTCTGGGCAGGGTTCCTGGGGGACTGAAGCTTTCTTT.